Listed below are T cell receptor beta chains from one sample, sequenced in a study of sequential checkpoint blockade in melanoma. Generated by immunoSEQ multiplex PCR, the TCRdb table keeps only in-frame clones and is missing some. This sample has tens of thousands of clones, with approximately 85% found just once. The sequencing here drew on CD8+ T cells sorted from blood (inferred from file names), taken from a patient given nivolumab and ipilimumab in sequence. The receptors were sampled from a human donor with melanoma. CDR3s include the opening cysteine and the closing phenylalanine or tryptophan. A D gene is named only where the DNA matches it firmly.

V	J	D	CDR3
TRBV9	TRBJ1-1	TRBD1	CASSVEGGGITEAFF
TRBV13	TRBJ2-2	NA	CASSSREGANGELFF
TRBV27	TRBJ2-7	TRBD1	CASSPWTGGAYEQYF
TRBV4-1	TRBJ1-4	TRBD1	CASSHGDRGNEKLFF
TRBV6-6	TRBJ2-7	TRBD1	CASSYSLTGSNEQYF
TRBV6-6	TRBJ2-1	NA	CASTAGSSYNEQFF
TRBV27	TRBJ2-7	NA	CASSYASSYEQYF
TRBV19	TRBJ2-7	NA	CASSIDGSHYEQYF
TRBV30	TRBJ2-1	TRBD2	CASKSSGLAGPERYEQFF
TRBV7-9	TRBJ1-2	TRBD1	CASSPPGQSYGYTF
TRBV27	TRBJ1-5	TRBD1	CASSLNRGMNQPQHF
TRBV13	TRBJ2-2	TRBD2	CASSDLLAGVTPGELFF
TRBV28	TRBJ2-1	TRBD2	CASSLRTSGYNEQFF
TRBV5-6	TRBJ2-1	TRBD2	CASSLEAGGTYNEQFF
TRBV6-5	TRBJ2-3	NA	CASTEVHTDTQYF
TRBV9	TRBJ2-7	TRBD1	CASSVGGQENYEQYF
TRBV4-1	TRBJ2-7	NA	CASSEQTLYEQYF
TRBV14	TRBJ2-5	NA	CASSPGGSETQYF
TRBV7-7	TRBJ2-7	NA	CASSRGTAYEQYF
TRBV14	TRBJ2-7	TRBD1	CASSPDPRDRGQYEQYF
TRBV6-5	TRBJ1-1	NA	CASRGLLSTEAFF
TRBV19	TRBJ1-3	NA	CASSIDPAGPGNTIYF
TRBV7-8	TRBJ1-1	TRBD1	CASSLRQGTEAFF
TRBV10-3	TRBJ2-2	TRBD2	CAISSGEGRHTGELFF
TRBV5-1	TRBJ2-2	TRBD1	CASAQNTQGVNTGELFF
TRBV11-2	TRBJ2-7	TRBD2	CASSLSGGPSEQYF
TRBV6-1	TRBJ2-3	TRBD2	CASSGGPAGSTDTQYF
TRBV19	TRBJ2-7	NA	CASSSLERIYEQYF
TRBV11-2	TRBJ2-2	TRBD1	CASSSGQGYGGELFF
TRBV7-9	TRBJ1-2	NA	CASSLGTAIYSWSYTF
TRBV27	TRBJ1-4	NA	CASSLWNGLGEKLFF
TRBV5-1	TRBJ1-5	NA	CASSSDGNQPQHF
TRBV4-1	TRBJ1-1	TRBD1	CASSQDSGTVLVEAFF
TRBV4-1	TRBJ1-1	NA	CASSHSGAGNTEAFF
TRBV6-5	TRBJ1-2	NA	CASSYGGDVNYGYTF
TRBV4-2	TRBJ2-7	NA	CASSSEGQTEPYEQYF
TRBV27	TRBJ2-5	TRBD2	CASSLWASGTQETQYF
TRBV11-2	TRBJ2-7	TRBD1	CASSPGQATSYEQYF
TRBV7-9	TRBJ1-2	NA	CASSPRGTPDSLYGYTF
TRBV25-1	TRBJ2-3	NA	CASSELLSQYF
TRBV12-5	TRBJ1-1	NA	CASGPGANTEAFF
TRBV7-2	TRBJ1-1	NA	CASSSQSTEAFF
TRBV19	TRBJ2-3	NA	CASSMWEATDTQYF
TRBV7-3	TRBJ2-5	TRBD2	CASSPSGAGAETQYF
TRBV5-1	TRBJ1-2	NA	CASSLGDSNYGYTF